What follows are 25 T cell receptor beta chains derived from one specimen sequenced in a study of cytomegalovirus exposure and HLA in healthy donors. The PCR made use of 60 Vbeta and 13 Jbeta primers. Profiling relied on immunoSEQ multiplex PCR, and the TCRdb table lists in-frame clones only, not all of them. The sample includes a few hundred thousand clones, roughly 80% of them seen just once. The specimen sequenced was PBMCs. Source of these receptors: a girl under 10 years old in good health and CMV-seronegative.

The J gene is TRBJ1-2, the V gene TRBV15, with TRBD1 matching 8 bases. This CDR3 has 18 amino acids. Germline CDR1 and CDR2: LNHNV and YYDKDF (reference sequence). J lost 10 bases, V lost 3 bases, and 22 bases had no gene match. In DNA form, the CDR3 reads TGTGCCACCAGCAGCCCCTCGGTGGGGACAGGTATTATTGAAGCCTACACCTTC. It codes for CATSSPSVGTGIIEAYTF.

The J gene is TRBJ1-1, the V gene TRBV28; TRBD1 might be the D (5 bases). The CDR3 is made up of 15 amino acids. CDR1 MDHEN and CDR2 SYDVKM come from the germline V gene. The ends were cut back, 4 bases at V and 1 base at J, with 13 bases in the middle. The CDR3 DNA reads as TGTGCCAGCAGTTCGCATTCGGGGGGGAACACTGAAGCTTTCTTT. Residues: CASSSHSGGNTEAFF.

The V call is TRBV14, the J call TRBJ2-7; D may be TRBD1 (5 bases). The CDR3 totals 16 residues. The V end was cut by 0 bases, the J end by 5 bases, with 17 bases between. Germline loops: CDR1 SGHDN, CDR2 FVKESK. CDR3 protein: CASSQDLPRGRNEQYF. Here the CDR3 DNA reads TGTGCCAGCAGCCAAGATCTGCCTAGGGGTCGGAACGAGCAGTACTTC.

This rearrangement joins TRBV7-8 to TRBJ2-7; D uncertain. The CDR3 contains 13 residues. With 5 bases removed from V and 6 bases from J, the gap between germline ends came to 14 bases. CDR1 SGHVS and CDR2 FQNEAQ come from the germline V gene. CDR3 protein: CASSIKLIAEQYF. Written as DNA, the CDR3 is TGTGCCAGCAGCATCAAACTCATTGCCGAGCAGTACTTC.

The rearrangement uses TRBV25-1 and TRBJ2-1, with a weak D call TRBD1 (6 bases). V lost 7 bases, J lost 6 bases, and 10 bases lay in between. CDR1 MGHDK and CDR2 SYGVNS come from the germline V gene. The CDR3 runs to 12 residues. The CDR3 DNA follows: TGTGCCAGCAATGTAGGGGGCAATGAGCAGTTCTTC. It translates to CASNVGGNEQFF.

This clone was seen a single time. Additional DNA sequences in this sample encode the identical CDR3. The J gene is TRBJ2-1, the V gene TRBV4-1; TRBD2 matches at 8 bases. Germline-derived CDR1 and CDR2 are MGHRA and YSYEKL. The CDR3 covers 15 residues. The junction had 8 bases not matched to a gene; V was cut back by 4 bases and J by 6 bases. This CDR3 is CASSRGTSGSNEQFF. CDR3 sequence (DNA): TGCGCCAGCAGCCGCGGGACCAGCGGGAGCAATGAGCAGTTCTTC.

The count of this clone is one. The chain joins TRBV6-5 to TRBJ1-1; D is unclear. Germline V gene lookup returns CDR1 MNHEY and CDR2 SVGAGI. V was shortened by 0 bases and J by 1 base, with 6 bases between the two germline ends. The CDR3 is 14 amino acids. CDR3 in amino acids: CASSYSGANTEAFF. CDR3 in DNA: TGTGCCAGCAGTTACTCGGGAGCGAACACTGAAGCTTTCTTT.

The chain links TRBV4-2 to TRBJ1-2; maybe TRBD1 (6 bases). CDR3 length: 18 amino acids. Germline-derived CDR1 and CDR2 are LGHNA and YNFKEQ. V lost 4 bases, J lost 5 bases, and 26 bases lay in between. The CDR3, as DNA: TGTGCCAGCAGCCGAGCCGGGACACGCGAATTACCTAGGTATGGCTACACCTTC. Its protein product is CASSRAGTRELPRYGYTF.

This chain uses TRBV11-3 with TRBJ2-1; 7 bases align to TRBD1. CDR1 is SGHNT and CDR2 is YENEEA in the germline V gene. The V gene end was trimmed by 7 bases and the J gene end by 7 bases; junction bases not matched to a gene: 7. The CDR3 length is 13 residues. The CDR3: CASKRQGQNEQFF. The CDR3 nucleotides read TGTGCCAGCAAACGACAGGGCCAAAATGAGCAGTTCTTC.

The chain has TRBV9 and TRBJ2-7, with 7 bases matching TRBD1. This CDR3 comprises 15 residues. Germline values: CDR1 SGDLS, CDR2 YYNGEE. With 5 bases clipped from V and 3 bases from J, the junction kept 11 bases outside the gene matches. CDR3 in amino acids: CASRYRGRSFYEQYF. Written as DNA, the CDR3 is TGTGCCAGCAGATATAGGGGGCGATCCTTCTACGAGCAGTACTTC.

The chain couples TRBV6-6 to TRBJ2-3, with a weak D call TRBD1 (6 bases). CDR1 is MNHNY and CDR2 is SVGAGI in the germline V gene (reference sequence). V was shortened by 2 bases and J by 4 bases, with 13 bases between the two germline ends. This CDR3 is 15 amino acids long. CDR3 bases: TGTGCCAGCAGTTACCTCAGCAGGGGCCCAGATACGCAGTATTTT. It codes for CASSYLSRGPDTQYF.

Here the CDR3 DNA reads TGTGCCAGCAGCCCGCCGGGGTATCGCATCGGGGAGCTGTTTTTT. It yields the protein CASSPPGYRIGELFF. The rearrangement links TRBV5-4 to TRBJ2-2; D is possibly TRBD2 (5 bases). The CDR3 sequence is 15 residues long. Deletions cut 4 bases from V and 7 bases from J, with 17 bases between. From germline, CDR1 is SGHNT and CDR2 YYREEE (reference sequence).

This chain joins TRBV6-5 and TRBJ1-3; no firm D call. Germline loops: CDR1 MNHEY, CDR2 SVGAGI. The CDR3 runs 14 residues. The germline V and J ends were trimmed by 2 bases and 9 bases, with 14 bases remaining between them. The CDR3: CASSYAPSGGTIYF. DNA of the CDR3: TGTGCCAGCAGTTACGCCCCGTCAGGAGGCACCATATATTTT.

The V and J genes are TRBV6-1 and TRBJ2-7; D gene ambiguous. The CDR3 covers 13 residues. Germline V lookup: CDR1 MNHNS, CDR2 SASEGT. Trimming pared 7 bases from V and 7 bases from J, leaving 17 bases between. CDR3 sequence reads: CASTNRFLWEQYF. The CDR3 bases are TGTGCCAGCACCAACCGGTTTTTGTGGGAGCAGTACTTC.

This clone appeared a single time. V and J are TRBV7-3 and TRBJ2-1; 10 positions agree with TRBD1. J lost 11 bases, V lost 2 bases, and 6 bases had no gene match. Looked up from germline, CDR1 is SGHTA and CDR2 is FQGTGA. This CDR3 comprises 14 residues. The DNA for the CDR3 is TGTGCCAGCAGCTTAGGGACAGGGGTAACCCAGCAGTTCTTC. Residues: CASSLGTGVTQQFF.

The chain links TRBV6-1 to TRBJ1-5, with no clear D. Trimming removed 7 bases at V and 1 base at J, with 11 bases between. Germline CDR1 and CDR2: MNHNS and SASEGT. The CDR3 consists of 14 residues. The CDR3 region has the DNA TGTGCCAGCACGCGGGGAACGAGCAATCAGCCCCAGCATTTT. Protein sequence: CASTRGTSNQPQHF.

CDR3 in amino acids: CASGTGQASSGANVLTF. The CDR3 DNA is TGTGCTAGTGGTACAGGGCAAGCAAGCTCTGGGGCCAACGTCCTGACTTTC. This chain joins TRBV12-5 and TRBJ2-6; a possible D gene is TRBD1 (6 bases). Germline V CDR1 and CDR2: LGHNT, FRNRAP. V gave up 5 bases and J gave up 0 bases, with 14 bases separating them. This CDR3 region has 17 residues.

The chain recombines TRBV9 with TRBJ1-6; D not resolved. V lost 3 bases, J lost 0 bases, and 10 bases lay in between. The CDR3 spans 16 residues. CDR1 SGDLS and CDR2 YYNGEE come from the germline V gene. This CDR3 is CASSARASSYNSPLHF. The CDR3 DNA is TGTGCCAGCAGCGCGCGGGCAAGCTCCTATAATTCACCCCTCCACTTT.

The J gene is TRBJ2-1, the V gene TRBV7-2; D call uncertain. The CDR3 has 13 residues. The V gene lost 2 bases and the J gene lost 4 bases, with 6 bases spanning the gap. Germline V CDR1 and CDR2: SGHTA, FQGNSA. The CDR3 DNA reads TGTGCCAGCAGCTTAATGCGATACAATGAGCAGTTCTTC. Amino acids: CASSLMRYNEQFF.

The CDR3 loop reads CASSGTSEYDNEQFF. The CDR3 region has the DNA TGTGCCAGCAGTGGGACTAGCGAGTACGACAATGAGCAGTTCTTC. The rearrangement links TRBV27 to TRBJ2-1; 10 positions match TRBD2. Per germline, CDR1 MNHEY and CDR2 SMNVEV (reference sequence). The length of the CDR3 is 15 residues. Unmatched junction bases numbered 6, after V lost 5 bases and J lost 5 bases.

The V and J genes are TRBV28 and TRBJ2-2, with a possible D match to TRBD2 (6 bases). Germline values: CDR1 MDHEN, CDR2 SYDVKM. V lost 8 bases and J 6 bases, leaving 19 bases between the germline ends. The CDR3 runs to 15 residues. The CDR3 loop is CASGGTGVGAGELFF. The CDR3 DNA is TGTGCCAGCGGTGGGACTGGGGTTGGGGCCGGGGAGCTGTTTTTT.

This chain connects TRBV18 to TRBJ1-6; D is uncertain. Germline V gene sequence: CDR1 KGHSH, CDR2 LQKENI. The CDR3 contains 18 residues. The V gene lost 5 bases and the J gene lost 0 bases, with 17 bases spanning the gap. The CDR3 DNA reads TGTGCCAGCTCAGCACGTGAACCTCTATACTCCTATAATTCACCCCTCCACTTT. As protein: CASSAREPLYSYNSPLHF.

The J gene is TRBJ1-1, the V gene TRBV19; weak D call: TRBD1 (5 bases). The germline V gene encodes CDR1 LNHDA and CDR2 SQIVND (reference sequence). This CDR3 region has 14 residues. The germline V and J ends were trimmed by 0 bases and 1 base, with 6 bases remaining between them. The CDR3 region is CASSIDDRNTEAFF. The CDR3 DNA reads TGTGCCAGTAGTATAGACGACAGGAACACTGAAGCTTTCTTT.

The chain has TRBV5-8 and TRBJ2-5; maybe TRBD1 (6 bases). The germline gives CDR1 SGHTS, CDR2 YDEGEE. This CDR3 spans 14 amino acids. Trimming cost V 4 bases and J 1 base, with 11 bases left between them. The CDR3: CASSTGQRQETQYF. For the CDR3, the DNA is TGTGCCAGCAGCACCGGACAGCGCCAAGAGACCCAGTACTTC.

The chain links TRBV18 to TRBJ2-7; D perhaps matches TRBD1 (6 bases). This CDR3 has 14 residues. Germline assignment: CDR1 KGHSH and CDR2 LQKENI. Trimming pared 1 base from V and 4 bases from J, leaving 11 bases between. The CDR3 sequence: CASSPLGQNYEQYF. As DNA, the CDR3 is TGTGCCAGCTCACCACTAGGACAGAATTACGAGCAGTACTTC.